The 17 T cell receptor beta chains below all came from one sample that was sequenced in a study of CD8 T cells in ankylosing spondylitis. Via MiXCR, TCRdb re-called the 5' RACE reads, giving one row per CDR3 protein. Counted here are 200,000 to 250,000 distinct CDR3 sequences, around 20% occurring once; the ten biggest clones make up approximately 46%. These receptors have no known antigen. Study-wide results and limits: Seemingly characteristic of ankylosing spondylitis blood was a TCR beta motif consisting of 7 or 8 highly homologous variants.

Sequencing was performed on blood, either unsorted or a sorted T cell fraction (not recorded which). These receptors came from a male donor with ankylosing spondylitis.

The CDR3 DNA is TGTGCCAGCAGCTTCGCGACAGGGGGCGGCCCCTATAATTCACCCCTCCACTTT. Residues: CASSFATGGGPYNSPLHF. The rearrangement uses TRBV11-1 and TRBJ1-6; 10 nucleotides line up with TRBD1. Per germline, CDR1 SGHAT and CDR2 FQDESV (reference sequence). J was trimmed by 2 bases and V by 3 bases; bases with no gene match: 7. CDR3 size: 18 residues.

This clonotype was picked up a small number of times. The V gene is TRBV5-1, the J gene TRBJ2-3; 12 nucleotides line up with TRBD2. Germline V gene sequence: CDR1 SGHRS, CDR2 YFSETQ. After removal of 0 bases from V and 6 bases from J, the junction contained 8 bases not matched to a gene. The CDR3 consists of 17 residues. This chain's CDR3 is CASSLALAGGPGDTQYF. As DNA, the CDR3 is TGCGCCAGCAGCTTGGCCCTAGCGGGGGGGCCCGGGGATACGCAGTATTTT. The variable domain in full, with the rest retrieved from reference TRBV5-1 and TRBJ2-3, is KAGVTQTPRYLIKTRGQQVTLSCSPISGHRSVSWYQQTPGQGLQFLFEYFSETQRNKGNFPGRFSGRQFSNSRSEMNVSTLELGDSALYLCASSLALAGGPGDTQYFGPGTRLTVL.

DNA for the CDR3: TGTGCCAGCAGCCTTACAGAGAGCTATGGCTACACCTTC. Protein product: CASSLTESYGYTF. This rearrangement joins TRBV7-2 to TRBJ1-2; D is unresolved. Germline V gene sequence: CDR1 SGHTA, CDR2 FQGNSA. CDR3 length equals 13 residues. Trimming removed 5 bases at V and 4 bases at J, with 11 bases between.

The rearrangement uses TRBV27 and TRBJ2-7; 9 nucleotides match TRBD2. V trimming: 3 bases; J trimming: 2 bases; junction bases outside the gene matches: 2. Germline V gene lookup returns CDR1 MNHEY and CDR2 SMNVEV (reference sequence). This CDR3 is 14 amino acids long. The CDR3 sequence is CASSFSSGAYEQYF. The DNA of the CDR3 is TGTGCCAGCAGTTTTTCTAGCGGGGCCTACGAGCAGTACTTC.

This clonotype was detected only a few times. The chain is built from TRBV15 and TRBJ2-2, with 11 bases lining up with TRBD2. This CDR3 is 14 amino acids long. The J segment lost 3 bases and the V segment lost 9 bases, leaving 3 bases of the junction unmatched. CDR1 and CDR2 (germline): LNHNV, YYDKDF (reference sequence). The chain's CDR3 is CATLLAGDTGELFF. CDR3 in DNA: TGTGCCACACTACTAGCGGGAGACACCGGGGAGCTGTTTTTT.

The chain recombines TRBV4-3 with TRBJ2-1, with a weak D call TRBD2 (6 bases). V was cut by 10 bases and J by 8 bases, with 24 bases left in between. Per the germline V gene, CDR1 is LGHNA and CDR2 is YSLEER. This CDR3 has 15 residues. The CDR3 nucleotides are TGCGCCACGCCCGGGGGTCAAGCTAACCGTGATGAGCAGTTCTTC. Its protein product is CATPGGQANRDEQFF.

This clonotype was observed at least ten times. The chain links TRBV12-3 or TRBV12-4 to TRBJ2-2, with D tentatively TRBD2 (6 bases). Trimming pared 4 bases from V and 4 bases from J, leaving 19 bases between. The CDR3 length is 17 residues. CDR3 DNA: TGTGCCAGCAGTTCCGGGACCCCCCCCGGGGGCACCGGGGAGCTGTTTTTT. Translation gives CASSSGTPPGGTGELFF.

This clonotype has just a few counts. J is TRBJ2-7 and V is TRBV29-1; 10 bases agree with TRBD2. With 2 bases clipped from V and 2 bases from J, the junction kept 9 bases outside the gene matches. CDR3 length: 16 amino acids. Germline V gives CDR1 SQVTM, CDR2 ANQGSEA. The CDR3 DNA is TGCAGCGTTGAAATATTAGGGACTAGCGAGGCCTACGAGCAGTACTTC. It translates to CSVEILGTSEAYEQYF.

In nucleotides, the CDR3 is TGCAGTGCTCGTCCTTGGCTAGCGGGAGGGAGCTCCTACAATGAGCAGTTCTTC. It yields the protein CSARPWLAGGSSYNEQFF. This chain joins TRBV20-1 and TRBJ2-1, with 12 bases lining up with TRBD2. The germline V gene encodes CDR1 DFQATT and CDR2 SNEGSKA (reference sequence). This CDR3 is built from 18 residues. The V segment lost 5 bases and the J segment 0 bases; nucleotides outside the gene matches: 11.

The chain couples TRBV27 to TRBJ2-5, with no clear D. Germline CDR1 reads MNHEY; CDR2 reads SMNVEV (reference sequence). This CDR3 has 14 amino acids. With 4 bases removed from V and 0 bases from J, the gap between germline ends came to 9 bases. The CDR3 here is CASSWLSDQETQYF. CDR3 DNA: TGTGCCAGCAGTTGGTTATCGGACCAAGAGACCCAGTACTTC.

CDR3 coding DNA: TGCGCCAGCAGCCCCTGGCAGGGGGCTTCAGCAACTAATGAAAAACTGTTTTTT. It translates to CASSPWQGASATNEKLFF. The chain couples TRBV5-1 to TRBJ1-4; TRBD1 matches at 8 bases. CDR3 length: 18 residues. CDR1 is SGHRS, CDR2 YFSETQ, per germline. With 4 bases clipped from V and 0 bases from J, the junction kept 11 bases outside the gene matches.

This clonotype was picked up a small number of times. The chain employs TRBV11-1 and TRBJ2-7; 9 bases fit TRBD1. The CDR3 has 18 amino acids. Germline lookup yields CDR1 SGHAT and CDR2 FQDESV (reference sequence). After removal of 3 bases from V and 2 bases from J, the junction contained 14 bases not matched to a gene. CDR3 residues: CASSFTGGPTLSTYEQYF. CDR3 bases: TGTGCCAGCAGCTTTACAGGGGGCCCTACCCTTTCAACCTACGAGCAGTACTTC.

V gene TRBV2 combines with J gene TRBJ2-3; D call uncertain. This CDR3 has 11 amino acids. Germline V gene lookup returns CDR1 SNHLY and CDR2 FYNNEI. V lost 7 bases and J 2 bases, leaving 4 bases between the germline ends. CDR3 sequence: CASKTTDTQYF. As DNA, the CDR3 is TGTGCCAGCAAGACCACAGATACGCAGTATTTT.

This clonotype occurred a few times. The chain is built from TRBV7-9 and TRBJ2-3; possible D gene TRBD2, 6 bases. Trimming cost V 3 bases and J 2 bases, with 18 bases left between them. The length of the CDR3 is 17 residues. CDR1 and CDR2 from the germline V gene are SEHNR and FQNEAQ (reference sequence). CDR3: CASSFGRSGSDTDTQYF. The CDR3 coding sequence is TGTGCCAGCAGCTTCGGCCGCAGCGGGTCCGACACAGATACGCAGTATTTT.

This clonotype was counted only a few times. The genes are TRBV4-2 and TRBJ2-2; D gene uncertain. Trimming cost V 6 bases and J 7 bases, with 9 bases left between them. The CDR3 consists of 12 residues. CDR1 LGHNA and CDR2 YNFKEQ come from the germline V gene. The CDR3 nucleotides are TGTGCCAGCAGTCCCCTAGGCGGGGAGCTGTTTTTT. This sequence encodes CASSPLGGELFF.

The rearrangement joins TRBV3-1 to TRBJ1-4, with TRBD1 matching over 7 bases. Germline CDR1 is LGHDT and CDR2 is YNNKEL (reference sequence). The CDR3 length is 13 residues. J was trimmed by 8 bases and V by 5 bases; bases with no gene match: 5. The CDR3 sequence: CASSGTESEKLFF. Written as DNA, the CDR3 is TGTGCCAGCAGCGGGACAGAATCGGAAAAACTGTTTTTT.

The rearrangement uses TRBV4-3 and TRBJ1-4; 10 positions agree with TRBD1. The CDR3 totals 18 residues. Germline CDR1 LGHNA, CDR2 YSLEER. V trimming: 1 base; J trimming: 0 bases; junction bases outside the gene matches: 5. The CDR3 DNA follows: TGCGCCAGCAGCCAAGGACAGGGGGCATTACCAACTAATGAAAAACTGTTTTTT. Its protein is CASSQGQGALPTNEKLFF.